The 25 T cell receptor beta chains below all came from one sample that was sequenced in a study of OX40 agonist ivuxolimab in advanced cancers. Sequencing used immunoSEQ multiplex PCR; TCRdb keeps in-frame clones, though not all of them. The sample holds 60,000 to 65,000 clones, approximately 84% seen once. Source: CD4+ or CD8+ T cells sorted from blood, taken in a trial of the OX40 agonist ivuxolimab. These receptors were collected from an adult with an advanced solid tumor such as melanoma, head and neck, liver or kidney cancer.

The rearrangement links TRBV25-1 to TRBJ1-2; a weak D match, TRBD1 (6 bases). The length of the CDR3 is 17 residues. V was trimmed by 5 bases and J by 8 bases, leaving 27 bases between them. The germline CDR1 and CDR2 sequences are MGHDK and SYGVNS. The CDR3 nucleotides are TGTGCCAGCAGTCCTAGGGGGGGGCTCCTGCTCGGTGGCGGCTACACCTTC. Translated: CASSPRGGLLLGGGYTF.

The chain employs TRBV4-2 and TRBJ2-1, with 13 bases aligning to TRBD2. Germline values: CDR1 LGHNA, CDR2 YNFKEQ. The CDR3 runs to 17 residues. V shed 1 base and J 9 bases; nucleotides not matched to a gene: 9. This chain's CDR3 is CASSQGRTSGGFGEQFF. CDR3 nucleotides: TGTGCCAGCAGCCAAGGTCGGACTAGCGGGGGTTTCGGTGAGCAGTTCTTC.

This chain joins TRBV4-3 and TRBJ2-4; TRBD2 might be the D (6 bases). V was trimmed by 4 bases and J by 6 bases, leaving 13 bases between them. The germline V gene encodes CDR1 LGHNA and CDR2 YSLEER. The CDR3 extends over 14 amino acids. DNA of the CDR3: TGCGCCAGCAGCCCTAGCGTGACGGGAAACATTCAGTACTTC. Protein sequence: CASSPSVTGNIQYF.

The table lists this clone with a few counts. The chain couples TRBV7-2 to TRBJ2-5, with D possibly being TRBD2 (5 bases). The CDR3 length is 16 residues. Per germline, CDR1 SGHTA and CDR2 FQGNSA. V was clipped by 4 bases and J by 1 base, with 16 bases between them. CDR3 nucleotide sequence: TGTGCCAGCAGCTCCGGGATTGGACGTGTCCAAGAGACCCAGTACTTC. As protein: CASSSGIGRVQETQYF. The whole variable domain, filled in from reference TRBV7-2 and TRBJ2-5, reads GAGVSQSPSNKVTEKGKDVELRCDPISGHTALYWYRQSLGQGLEFLIYFQGNSAPDKSGLPSDRFSAERTGGSVSTLTIQRTQQEDSAVYLCASSSGIGRVQETQYFGPGTRLLVL.

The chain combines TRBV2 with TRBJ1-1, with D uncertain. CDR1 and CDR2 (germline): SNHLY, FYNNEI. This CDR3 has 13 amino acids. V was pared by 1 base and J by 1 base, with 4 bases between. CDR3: CASSEEQNTEAFF. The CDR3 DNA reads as TGTGCCAGCAGTGAAGAACAGAACACTGAAGCTTTCTTT.

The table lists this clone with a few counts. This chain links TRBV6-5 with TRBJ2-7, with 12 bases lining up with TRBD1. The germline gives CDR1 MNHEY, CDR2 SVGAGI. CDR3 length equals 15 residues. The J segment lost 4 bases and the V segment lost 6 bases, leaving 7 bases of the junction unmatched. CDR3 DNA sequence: TGTGCCAGCAGGGACGGGACAGGGGGCGTTTACGAGCAGTACTTC. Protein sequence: CASRDGTGGVYEQYF.

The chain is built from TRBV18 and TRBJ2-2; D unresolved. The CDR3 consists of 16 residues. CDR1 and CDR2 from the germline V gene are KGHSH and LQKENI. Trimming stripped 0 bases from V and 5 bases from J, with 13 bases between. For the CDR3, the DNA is TGTGCCAGCTCACCACCGGCAGGAATGGGTACCGGGGAGCTGTTTTTT. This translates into CASSPPAGMGTGELFF.

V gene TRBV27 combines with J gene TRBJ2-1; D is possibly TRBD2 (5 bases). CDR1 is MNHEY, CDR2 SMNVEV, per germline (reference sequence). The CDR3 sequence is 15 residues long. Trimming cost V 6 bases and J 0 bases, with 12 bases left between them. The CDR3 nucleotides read TGTGCCAGCAGCCCTCTGGGGAGCTCCTACAATGAGCAGTTCTTC. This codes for CASSPLGSSYNEQFF.

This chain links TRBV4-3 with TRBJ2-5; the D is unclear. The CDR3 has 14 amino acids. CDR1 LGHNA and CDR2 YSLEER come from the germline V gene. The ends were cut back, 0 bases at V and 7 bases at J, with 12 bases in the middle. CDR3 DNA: TGCGCCAGCAGCCAAGAGAAGGCTGCCGGGACCCAGTACTTC. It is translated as CASSQEKAAGTQYF.

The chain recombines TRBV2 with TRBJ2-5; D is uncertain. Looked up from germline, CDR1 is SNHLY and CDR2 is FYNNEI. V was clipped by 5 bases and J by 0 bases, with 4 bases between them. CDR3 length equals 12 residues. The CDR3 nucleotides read TGTGCCAGCAGTCGGCACCAAGAGACCCAGTACTTC. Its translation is CASSRHQETQYF.

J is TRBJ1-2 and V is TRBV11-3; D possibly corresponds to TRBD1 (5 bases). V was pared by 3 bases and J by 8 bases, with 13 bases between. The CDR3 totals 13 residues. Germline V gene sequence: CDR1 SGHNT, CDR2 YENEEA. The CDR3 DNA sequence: TGTGCCAGCAGCTTGGGAGACAGTCAAGGCTACACCTTC. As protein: CASSLGDSQGYTF.

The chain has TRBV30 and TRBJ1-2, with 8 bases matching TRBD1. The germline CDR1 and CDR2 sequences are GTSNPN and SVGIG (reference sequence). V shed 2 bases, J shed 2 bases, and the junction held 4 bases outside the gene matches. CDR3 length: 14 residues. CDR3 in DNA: TGTGCCTGGAGTTGGCCAGGGGGCAACTATGGCTACACCTTC. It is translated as CAWSWPGGNYGYTF.

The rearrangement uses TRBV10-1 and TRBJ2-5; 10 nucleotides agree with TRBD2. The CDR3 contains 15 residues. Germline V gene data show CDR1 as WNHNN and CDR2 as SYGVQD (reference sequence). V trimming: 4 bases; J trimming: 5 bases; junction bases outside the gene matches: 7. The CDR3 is CASSVKRGGRETQYF. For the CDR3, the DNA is TGCGCCAGCAGTGTGAAGCGGGGGGGCCGTGAGACCCAGTACTTC.

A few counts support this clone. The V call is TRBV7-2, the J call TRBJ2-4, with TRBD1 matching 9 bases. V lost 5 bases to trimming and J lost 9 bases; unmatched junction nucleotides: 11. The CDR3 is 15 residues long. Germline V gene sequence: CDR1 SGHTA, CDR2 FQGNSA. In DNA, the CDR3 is TGTGCCAGCAGCCTGATGGGACAGGGCGGGGGCATTCAGTACTTC. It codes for CASSLMGQGGGIQYF.

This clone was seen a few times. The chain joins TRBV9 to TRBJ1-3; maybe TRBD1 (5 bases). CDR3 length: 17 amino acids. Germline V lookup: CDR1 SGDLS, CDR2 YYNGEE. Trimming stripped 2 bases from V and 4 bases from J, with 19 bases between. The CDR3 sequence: CASSVAASGGAGNTIYF. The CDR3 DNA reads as TGTGCCAGCAGCGTGGCCGCTAGCGGGGGTGCGGGAAACACCATATATTTT. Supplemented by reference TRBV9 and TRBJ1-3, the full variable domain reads DSGVTQTPKHLITATGQRVTLRCSPRSGDLSVYWYQQSLDQGLQFLIQYYNGEERAKGNILERFSAQQFPDLHSELNLSSLELGDSALYFCASSVAASGGAGNTIYFGEGSWLTVV.

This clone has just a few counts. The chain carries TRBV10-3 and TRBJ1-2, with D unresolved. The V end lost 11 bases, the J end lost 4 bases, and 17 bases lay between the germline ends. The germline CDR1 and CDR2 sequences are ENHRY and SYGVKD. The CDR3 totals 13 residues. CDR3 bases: TGTGCCGGAAGAAGGGAACGCGGCTATGGCTACACCTTC. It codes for CAGRRERGYGYTF.

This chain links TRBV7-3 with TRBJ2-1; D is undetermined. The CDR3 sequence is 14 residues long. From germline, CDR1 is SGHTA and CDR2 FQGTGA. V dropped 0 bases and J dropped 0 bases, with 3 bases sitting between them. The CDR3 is CASSLTGSYNEQFF. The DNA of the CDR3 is TGTGCCAGCAGCTTAACAGGCTCCTACAATGAGCAGTTCTTC.

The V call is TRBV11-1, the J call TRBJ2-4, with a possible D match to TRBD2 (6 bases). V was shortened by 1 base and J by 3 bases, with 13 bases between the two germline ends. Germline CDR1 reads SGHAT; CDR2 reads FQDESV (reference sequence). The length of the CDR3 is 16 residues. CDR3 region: CASSLERAGGKNIQYF. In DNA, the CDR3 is TGTGCCAGCAGCTTAGAGCGGGCCGGGGGCAAAAACATTCAGTACTTC.

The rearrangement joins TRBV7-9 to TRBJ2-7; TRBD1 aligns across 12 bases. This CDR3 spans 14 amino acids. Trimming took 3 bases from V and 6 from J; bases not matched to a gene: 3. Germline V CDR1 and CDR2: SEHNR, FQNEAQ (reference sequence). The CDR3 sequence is CASSFGTGGAEQYF. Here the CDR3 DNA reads TGTGCCAGCAGCTTCGGGACAGGGGGCGCCGAGCAGTACTTC. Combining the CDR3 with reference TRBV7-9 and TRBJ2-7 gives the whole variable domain DTGVSQNPRHKITKRGQNVTFRCDPISEHNRLYWYRQTLGQGPEFLTYFQNEAQLEKSRLLSDRFSAERPKGSFSTLEIQRTEQGDSAMYLCASSFGTGGAEQYFGPGTRLTVT.

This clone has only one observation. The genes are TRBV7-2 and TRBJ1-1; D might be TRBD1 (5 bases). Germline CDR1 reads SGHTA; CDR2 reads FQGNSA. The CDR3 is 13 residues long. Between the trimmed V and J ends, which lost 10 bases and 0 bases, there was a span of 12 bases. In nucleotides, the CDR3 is TGTGCCACCTCGGGGGGACTGAACACTGAAGCTTTCTTT. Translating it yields CATSGGLNTEAFF.

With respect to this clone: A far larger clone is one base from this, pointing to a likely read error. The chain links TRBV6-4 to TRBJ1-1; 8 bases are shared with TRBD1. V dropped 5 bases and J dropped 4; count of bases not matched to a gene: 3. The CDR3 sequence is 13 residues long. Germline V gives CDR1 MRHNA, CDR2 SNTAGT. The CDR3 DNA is TGTGCCAGCAGTTTACAGGGGGGCACTGAAGCTTTCTTT. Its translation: CASSLQGGTEAFF.

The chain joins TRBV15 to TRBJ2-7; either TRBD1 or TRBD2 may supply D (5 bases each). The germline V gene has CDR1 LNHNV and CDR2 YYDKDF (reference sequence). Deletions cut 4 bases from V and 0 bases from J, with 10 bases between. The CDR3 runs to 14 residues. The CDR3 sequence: CATSISGTSYEQYF. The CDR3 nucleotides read TGTGCCACCAGCATTTCCGGGACCTCCTACGAGCAGTACTTC.

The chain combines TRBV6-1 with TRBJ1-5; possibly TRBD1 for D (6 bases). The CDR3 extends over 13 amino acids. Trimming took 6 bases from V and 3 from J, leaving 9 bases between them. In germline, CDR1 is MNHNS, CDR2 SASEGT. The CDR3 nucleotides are TGTGCCAGCAGACAGGGTAACAATCAGCCCCAGCATTTT. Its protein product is CASRQGNNQPQHF.

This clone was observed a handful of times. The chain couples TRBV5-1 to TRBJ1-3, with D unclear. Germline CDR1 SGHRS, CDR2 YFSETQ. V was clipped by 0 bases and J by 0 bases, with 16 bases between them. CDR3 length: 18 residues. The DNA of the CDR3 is TGCGCCAGCAGCTTGGGGACCGGGATGGGAGCCTCTGGAAACACCATATATTTT. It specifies CASSLGTGMGASGNTIYF.

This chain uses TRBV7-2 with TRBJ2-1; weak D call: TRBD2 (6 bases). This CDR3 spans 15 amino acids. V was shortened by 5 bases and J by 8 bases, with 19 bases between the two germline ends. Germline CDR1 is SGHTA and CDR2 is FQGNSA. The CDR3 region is CASSPQVAGSDEQFF. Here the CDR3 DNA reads TGTGCCAGCAGCCCCCAGGTGGCGGGGTCGGATGAGCAGTTCTTC.